Listed here is a single TCR beta chain. J was trimmed by 4 bases and V by 5 bases; bases with no gene match: 5. CDR1 and CDR2 from the germline V gene are MRHNA and SNTAGT. The CDR3 is made up of 14 amino acids. Generated by immunoSEQ multiplex PCR, the TCRdb table keeps only in-frame clones and is missing some. Among hundreds of thousands of clones listed, roughly 80% were seen once. This record belongs to a study of blood T cell repertoires in COVID-19. At the level of the study: Spain, Italy and the United States supplied samples that represented acute and convalescent COVID-19.

V is TRBV6-4 and J is TRBJ1-2; 9 nucleotides match TRBD1. Material for sequencing was PBMCs or T cells enriched from blood (not recorded which). This receptor was obtained from a man between 35 and 55 years old who had been exposed to COVID-19. CDR3 DNA: TGTGCCAGCAGTCCCGACAGGGGGACCTATGGCTACACCTTC. Amino acid sequence: CASSPDRGTYGYTF.